This TCR beta chain was sequenced for a study of cytotoxic CD8 clonotypes in ibrutinib-treated CLL. This clone was seen just once. V lost 5 bases, J lost 3 bases, and 5 bases stayed unmatched. In germline, CDR1 is SGHAT, CDR2 FQNNGV. The CDR3 loop spans 14 amino acids. Some clones are missing from TCRdb's copy, which holds only in-frame ones; the method was immunoSEQ multiplex PCR. The sample has over 250,000 clones, roughly four fifths seen once. The sequencing here drew on PBMCs, taken at disease progression, from a patient treated with ibrutinib. The gene calls are TRBV11-2 and TRBJ2-7, with TRBD1 matching 9 bases. This sequence was found in a human donor with chronic lymphocytic leukemia. The CDR3 region has the DNA TGTGCCAGCAGCCGGGGACAGGGAGGCTACGAGCAGTACTTC. Translation gives CASSRGQGGYEQYF.